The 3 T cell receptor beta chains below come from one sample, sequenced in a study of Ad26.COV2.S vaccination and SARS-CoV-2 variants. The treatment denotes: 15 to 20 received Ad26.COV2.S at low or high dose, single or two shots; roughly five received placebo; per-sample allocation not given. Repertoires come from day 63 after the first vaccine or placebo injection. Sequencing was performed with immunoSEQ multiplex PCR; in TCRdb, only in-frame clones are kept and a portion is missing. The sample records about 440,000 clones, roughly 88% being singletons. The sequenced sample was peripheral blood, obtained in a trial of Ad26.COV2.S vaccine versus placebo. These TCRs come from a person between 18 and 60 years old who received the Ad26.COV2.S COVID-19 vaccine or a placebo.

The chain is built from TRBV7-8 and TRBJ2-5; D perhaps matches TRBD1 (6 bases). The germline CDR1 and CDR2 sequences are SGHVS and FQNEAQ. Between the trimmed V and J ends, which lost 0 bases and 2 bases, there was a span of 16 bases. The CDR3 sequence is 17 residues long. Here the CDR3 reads CASSLASTLDSQETQYF. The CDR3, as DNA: TGTGCCAGCAGCTTAGCCTCAACCCTGGACAGTCAAGAGACCCAGTACTTC.

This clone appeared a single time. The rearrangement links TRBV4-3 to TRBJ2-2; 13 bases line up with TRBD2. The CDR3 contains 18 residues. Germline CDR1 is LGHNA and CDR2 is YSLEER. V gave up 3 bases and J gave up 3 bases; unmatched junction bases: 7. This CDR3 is CASSQGFGTSGDTGELFF. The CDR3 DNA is TGCGCCAGCAGCCAGGGCTTCGGGACTAGCGGGGACACCGGGGAGCTGTTTTTT.

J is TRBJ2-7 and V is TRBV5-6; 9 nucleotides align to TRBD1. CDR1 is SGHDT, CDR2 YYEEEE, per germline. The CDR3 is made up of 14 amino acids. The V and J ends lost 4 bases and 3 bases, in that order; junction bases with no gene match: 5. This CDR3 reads CASSLGQGHYEQYF. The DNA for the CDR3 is TGTGCCAGCAGCCTAGGACAGGGGCACTACGAGCAGTACTTC. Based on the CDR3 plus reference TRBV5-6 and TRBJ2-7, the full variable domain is DAGVTQSPTHLIKTRGQQVTLRCSPKSGHDTVSWYQQALGQGPQFIFQYYEEEERQRGNFPDRFSGHQFPNYSSELNVNALLLGDSALYLCASSLGQGHYEQYFGPGTRLTVT.